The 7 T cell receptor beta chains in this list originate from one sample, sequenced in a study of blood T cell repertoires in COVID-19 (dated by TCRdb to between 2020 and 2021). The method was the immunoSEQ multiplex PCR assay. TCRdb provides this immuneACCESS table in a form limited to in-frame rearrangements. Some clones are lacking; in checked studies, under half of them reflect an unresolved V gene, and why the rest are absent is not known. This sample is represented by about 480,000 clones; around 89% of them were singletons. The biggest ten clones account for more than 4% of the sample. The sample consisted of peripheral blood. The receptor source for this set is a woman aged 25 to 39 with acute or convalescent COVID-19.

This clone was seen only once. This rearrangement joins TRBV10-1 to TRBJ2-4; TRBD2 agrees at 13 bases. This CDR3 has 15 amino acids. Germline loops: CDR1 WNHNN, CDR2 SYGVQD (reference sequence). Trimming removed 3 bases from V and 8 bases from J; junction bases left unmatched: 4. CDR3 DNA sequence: TGCGCCAGCAGTGACCCTGGGACTAGCGGGGACATTCAGTACTTC. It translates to CASSDPGTSGDIQYF.

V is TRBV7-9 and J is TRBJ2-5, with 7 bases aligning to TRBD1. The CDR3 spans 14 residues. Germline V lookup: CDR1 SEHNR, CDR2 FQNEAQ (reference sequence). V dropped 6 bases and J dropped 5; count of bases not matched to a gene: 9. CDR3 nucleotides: TGTGCCAGCAGTCGCAACAGGGGCATGGAGACCCAGTACTTC. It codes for CASSRNRGMETQYF.

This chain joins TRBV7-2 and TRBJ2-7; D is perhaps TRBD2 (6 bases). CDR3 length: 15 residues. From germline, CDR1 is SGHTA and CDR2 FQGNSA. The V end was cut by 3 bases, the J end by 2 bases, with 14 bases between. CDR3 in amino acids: CASSLGIGGPYEQYF. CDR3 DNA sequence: TGTGCCAGCAGCTTGGGGATAGGAGGGCCCTACGAGCAGTACTTC.

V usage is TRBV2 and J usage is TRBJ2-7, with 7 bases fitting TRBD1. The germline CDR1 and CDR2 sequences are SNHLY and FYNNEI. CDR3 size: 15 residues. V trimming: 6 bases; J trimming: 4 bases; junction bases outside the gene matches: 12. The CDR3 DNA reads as TGTGCCAGCAGACAAAAGACAGGGTACTGGTACGAGCAGTACTTC. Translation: CASRQKTGYWYEQYF.

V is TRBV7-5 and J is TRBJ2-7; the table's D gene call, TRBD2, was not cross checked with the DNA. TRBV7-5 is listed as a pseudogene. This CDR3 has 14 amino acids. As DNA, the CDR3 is TGTGCCAGAAGCTTAGTAGTTAGAACGTACGAGCAGTACTTC. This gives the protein CARSLVVRTYEQYF.

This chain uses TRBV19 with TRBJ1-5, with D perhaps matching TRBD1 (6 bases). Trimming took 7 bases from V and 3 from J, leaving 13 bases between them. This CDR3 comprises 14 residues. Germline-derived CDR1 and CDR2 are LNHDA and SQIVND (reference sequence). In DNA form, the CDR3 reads TGTGCCAGTACCCTCCGGGACAACAATCAGCCCCAGCATTTT. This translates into CASTLRDNNQPQHF. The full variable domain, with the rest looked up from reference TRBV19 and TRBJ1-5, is DGGITQSPKYLFRKEGQNVTLSCEQNLNHDAMYWYRQDPGQGLRLIYYSQIVNDFQKGDIAEGYSVSREKKESFPLTVTSAQKNPTAFYLCASTLRDNNQPQHFGDGTRLSIL.

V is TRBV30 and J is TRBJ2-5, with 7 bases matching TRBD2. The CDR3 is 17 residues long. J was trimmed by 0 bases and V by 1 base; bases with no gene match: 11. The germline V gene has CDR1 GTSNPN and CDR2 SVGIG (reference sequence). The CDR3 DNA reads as TGTGCCTGGAGTGCCACCGGGGGACTAAGGTACCAAGAGACCCAGTACTTC. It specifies CAWSATGGLRYQETQYF.